The 32 T cell receptor beta chains listed next were all sequenced from one sample in a study of blood T cell repertoires in COVID-19. Sequencing was performed with immunoSEQ multiplex PCR; in TCRdb, only in-frame clones are kept and a portion is missing. The table lists about 70,000 clones, about three quarters of them singletons, with approximately 15% in the top ten. Sequenced material: peripheral blood. These receptors were obtained from a man aged 80 or over with acute or convalescent COVID-19.

This CDR3 reads CASSPLIVQETQYF. The CDR3 nucleotides are TGCGCCAGCAGCCCTCTAATTGTCCAAGAGACCCAGTACTTC. The V gene is TRBV4-1, the J gene TRBJ2-5; no clear D. The CDR3 length is 14 residues. Trimming took off 4 bases at V and 1 base at J, with 10 bases between the two ends. Germline loops: CDR1 MGHRA, CDR2 YSYEKL.

This chain links TRBV6-6 with TRBJ2-2, with 8 positions matching TRBD1. J lost 6 bases, V lost 6 bases, and 3 bases had no gene match. The CDR3 loop spans 13 amino acids. Per germline, CDR1 MNHNY and CDR2 SVGAGI (reference sequence). CDR3 region: CASRGQGPGELFF. Here the CDR3 DNA reads TGTGCCAGCAGAGGACAGGGACCCGGGGAGCTGTTTTTT.

The V gene is TRBV2, the J gene TRBJ2-7; a possible D gene is TRBD1 (5 bases). V lost 1 base to trimming and J lost 6 bases, with 10 bases between them. CDR1 and CDR2 from the germline V gene are SNHLY and FYNNEI. The CDR3 runs to 13 residues. CDR3 bases: TGTGCCAGCAGTGAAGAGGTACAGGTCGAGCAGTACTTC. Its protein is CASSEEVQVEQYF.

The rearrangement joins TRBV7-2 to TRBJ2-2, with a weak D call TRBD2 (5 bases). CDR3 length: 14 residues. V was clipped by 2 bases and J by 4 bases, with 8 bases between them. Germline V gene sequence: CDR1 SGHTA, CDR2 FQGNSA. Here the CDR3 DNA reads TGTGCCAGCAGCTTACTAGAGGGCACCGGGGAGCTGTTTTTT. Amino acid sequence: CASSLLEGTGELFF.

The chain combines TRBV19 with TRBJ2-7; 12 nucleotides align to TRBD2. J lost 1 base, V lost 0 bases, and 4 bases had no gene match. CDR3 length: 17 residues. The germline gives CDR1 LNHDA, CDR2 SQIVND (reference sequence). The CDR3 coding sequence is TGTGCCAGTAGTATAGAGTATGGACTAGCGGGGTCCTACGAGCAGTACTTC. Amino acid sequence: CASSIEYGLAGSYEQYF.

This clone was counted a few times. The chain joins TRBV19 to TRBJ2-4; possibly TRBD1 for D (7 bases). The germline V and J ends were trimmed by 9 bases and 1 base, with 16 bases remaining between them. The CDR3 is 15 amino acids. CDR1 and CDR2 (germline): LNHDA, SQIVND (reference sequence). The CDR3 bases are TGTGCCAGCAAACCAGGGGGGTGGGCCAAAAACATTCAGTACTTC. Protein sequence: CASKPGGWAKNIQYF.

The chain combines TRBV7-2 with TRBJ1-1; 7 nucleotides agree with TRBD1. The CDR3 runs to 13 residues. The V segment lost 4 bases and the J segment 8 bases; nucleotides outside the gene matches: 7. Germline V gene sequence: CDR1 SGHTA, CDR2 FQGNSA. CDR3 DNA sequence: TGTGCCAGCAGCTCTACCGGGACAGCGGAAGCTTTCTTT. Its protein product is CASSSTGTAEAFF.

For the CDR3, the DNA is TGTGCCAGCAGCGTAGATGACACAGCCCGATATGGCTACACCTTC. It codes for CASSVDDTARYGYTF. V usage is TRBV9 and J usage is TRBJ1-2; D gene uncertain. Between the trimmed V and J ends, which lost 0 bases and 5 bases, there was a span of 14 bases. CDR1 is SGDLS and CDR2 is YYNGEE in the germline V gene. The CDR3 has 15 residues.

The chain combines TRBV7-3 with TRBJ1-6; 8 bases agree with TRBD1. This CDR3 spans 13 amino acids. The germline V gene encodes CDR1 SGHTA and CDR2 FQGTGA. The J segment lost 7 bases and the V segment lost 8 bases, leaving 4 bases of the junction unmatched. The CDR3 reads CASQDRENSPLHF. CDR3 in DNA: TGTGCCAGCCAGGACAGGGAAAATTCACCCCTCCACTTT.

The table lists this clone with a few counts. V is TRBV11-3 and J is TRBJ1-1; D remains ambiguous. Trimming stripped 1 base from V and 9 bases from J, with 12 bases between. The germline gives CDR1 SGHNT, CDR2 YENEEA. This CDR3 comprises 13 residues. CDR3 residues: CASSLGGEVKAFF. CDR3 DNA: TGTGCCAGCAGCTTAGGCGGAGAGGTGAAAGCTTTCTTT. The full variable domain, in which reference TRBV11-3 and TRBJ1-1 provide the parts outside the CDR3, is EAGVVQSPRYKIIEKKQPVAFWCNPISGHNTLYWYLQNLGQGPELLIRYENEEAVDDSQLPKDRFSAERLKGVDSTLKIQPAELGDSAVYLCASSLGGEVKAFFGQGTRLTVV.

This clone was seen only a few times. J is TRBJ1-5 and V is TRBV6-6; D is possibly TRBD1 (6 bases). In germline, CDR1 is MNHNY, CDR2 SVGAGI (reference sequence). The CDR3 is 15 residues long. The V end was cut by 7 bases, the J end by 3 bases, with 16 bases between. The CDR3 region has the DNA TGTGCCAGCACTCAATGGGGGGGCATCAATCAGCCCCAGCATTTT. Translation: CASTQWGGINQPQHF.

V gene TRBV9 combines with J gene TRBJ1-1; D gene uncertain. Germline lookup yields CDR1 SGDLS and CDR2 YYNGEE. The CDR3 spans 15 residues. Trimming pared 3 bases from V and 7 bases from J, leaving 19 bases between. The chain's CDR3 is CASSARHSEPFEAFF. For the CDR3, the DNA is TGTGCCAGCAGCGCCCGTCATAGTGAACCCTTTGAAGCTTTCTTT.

V and J are TRBV2 and TRBJ2-7; 7 nucleotides match TRBD1. J was trimmed by 6 bases and V by 7 bases; bases with no gene match: 15. Per the germline V gene, CDR1 is SNHLY and CDR2 is FYNNEI. The CDR3 loop spans 15 amino acids. The CDR3 DNA sequence: TGTGCCAGCACCACGGGACAGACATTGTCGGGCGAGCAGTACTTC. The encoded protein is CASTTGQTLSGEQYF.

This rearrangement joins TRBV30 to TRBJ1-5; D unclear. The germline V gene encodes CDR1 GTSNPN and CDR2 SVGIG (reference sequence). The CDR3 sequence is 13 residues long. The ends were cut back, 1 base at V and 5 bases at J, with 9 bases in the middle. The chain's CDR3 is CAWSGLGDQPQHF. The DNA of the CDR3 is TGTGCCTGGAGTGGGCTGGGCGATCAGCCCCAGCATTTT.

The chain carries TRBV18 and TRBJ2-7; D unresolved. The CDR3 runs to 12 residues. V was shortened by 6 bases and J by 6 bases, with 12 bases between the two germline ends. Per the germline V gene, CDR1 is KGHSH and CDR2 is LQKENI. Here the CDR3 DNA reads TGTGCCAGCTCCCCCGCGAGCCTCGAGCAGTACTTC. Its protein is CASSPASLEQYF.

This clone was seen just once. The rearrangement links TRBV27 to TRBJ1-2, with 7 bases aligning to TRBD1. J lost 2 bases, V lost 5 bases, and 17 bases had no gene match. CDR1 and CDR2 from the germline V gene are MNHEY and SMNVEV (reference sequence). This CDR3 is built from 18 residues. The CDR3 loop is CASSPWPKGARHNYGYTF. CDR3 sequence (DNA): TGTGCCAGCAGTCCTTGGCCCAAGGGGGCGCGGCACAACTATGGCTACACCTTC.

This clone has just one count. This rearrangement joins TRBV7-6 to TRBJ2-7, with 8 bases that match TRBD2. J gave up 2 bases and V 0 bases, and 6 bases lay outside the gene matches. The CDR3 runs 16 residues. The germline V gene encodes CDR1 SGHVS and CDR2 FNYEAQ. The CDR3 nucleotides read TGTGCCAGCAGCTTAGCGCCCCCTAGCGGGCCCTACGAGCAGTACTTC. Its translation is CASSLAPPSGPYEQYF.

The CDR3 spells CASSPLAGTYQETQYF. In DNA form, the CDR3 reads TGTGCCAGCTCACCACTAGCGGGGACGTACCAAGAGACCCAGTACTTC. The chain recombines TRBV18 with TRBJ2-5; 8 positions agree with TRBD2. Trimming removed 1 base from V and 0 bases from J; junction bases left unmatched: 4. The CDR3 has 16 residues. Germline assignment: CDR1 KGHSH and CDR2 LQKENI.

This chain uses TRBV7-2 with TRBJ2-2; possibly TRBD1 for D (5 bases). The CDR3 consists of 15 residues. CDR1 and CDR2 from the germline V gene are SGHTA and FQGNSA. The V end was cut by 2 bases, the J end by 5 bases, with 12 bases between. CDR3 in DNA: TGTGCCAGCAGCTTATTCGCAGGGCTGACCGGGGAGCTGTTTTTT. Protein sequence: CASSLFAGLTGELFF.

This clone has just one count. This chain connects TRBV24-1 to TRBJ1-2; TRBD1 matches at 9 bases. V lost 2 bases and J lost 2; bases outside the gene matches: 2. This CDR3 has 15 amino acids. Germline assignment: CDR1 KGHDR and CDR2 SFDVKD. The CDR3 sequence: CATSDYGQGNYGYTF. In DNA, the CDR3 is TGTGCCACCAGTGATTATGGACAGGGGAACTATGGCTACACCTTC.

This clone was observed a handful of times. V gene TRBV5-6 combines with J gene TRBJ1-6; D is uncertain. V shed 0 bases and J shed 10 bases, with 8 bases lying between them. The CDR3 runs 13 residues. Germline CDR1 reads SGHDT; CDR2 reads YYEEEE. The CDR3 reads CASSLGGSSPLHF. As DNA, the CDR3 is TGTGCCAGCAGCTTGGGCGGATCATCACCCCTCCACTTT. Based on the CDR3 plus reference TRBV5-6 and TRBJ1-6, the full variable domain is DAGVTQSPTHLIKTRGQQVTLRCSPKSGHDTVSWYQQALGQGPQFIFQYYEEEERQRGNFPDRFSGHQFPNYSSELNVNALLLGDSALYLCASSLGGSSPLHFGNGTRLTVT.

The rearrangement links TRBV19 to TRBJ1-5, with a weak D call TRBD1 (5 bases). CDR1 and CDR2 from the germline V gene are LNHDA and SQIVND (reference sequence). The V gene lost 9 bases and the J gene lost 1 base, with 22 bases spanning the gap. CDR3 length: 17 amino acids. This CDR3 is CASKITAGRTSNQPQHF. The CDR3 bases are TGTGCCAGCAAAATCACTGCGGGACGGACGAGCAATCAGCCCCAGCATTTT.

V gene TRBV28 combines with J gene TRBJ2-7; D is possibly TRBD2 (5 bases). Germline CDR1 is MDHEN and CDR2 is SYDVKM. V lost 7 bases to trimming and J lost 3 bases, with 22 bases between them. CDR3 length: 16 residues. The CDR3 spells CASTPARTGTFYEQYF. The CDR3 DNA reads TGTGCCAGCACCCCTGCCAGGACGGGAACCTTCTACGAGCAGTACTTC.

The rearrangement links TRBV18 to TRBJ1-5; 9 positions agree with TRBD1. This CDR3 comprises 16 residues. J lost 4 bases, V lost 3 bases, and 7 bases had no gene match. In germline, CDR1 is KGHSH, CDR2 LQKENI. The CDR3: CASSPGTGNLNQPQHF. In DNA form, the CDR3 reads TGTGCCAGCTCACCCGGGACAGGGAACCTAAATCAGCCCCAGCATTTT.

This clone was counted only a few times. This CDR3 reads CATSAGTGEGQPQHF. CDR3 nucleotides: TGTGCCACCTCTGCCGGGACAGGGGAGGGTCAGCCCCAGCATTTT. The chain joins TRBV24-1 to TRBJ1-5, with 10 bases matching TRBD1. The germline V gene has CDR1 KGHDR and CDR2 SFDVKD. V was clipped by 9 bases and J by 6 bases; unmatched bases: 10. The CDR3 contains 15 residues.

This clone was picked up a small number of times. The DNA for the CDR3 is TGCGCCAGCAGCCCGACAGGGGGTTCCTATGGCTACACCTTC. Translation gives CASSPTGGSYGYTF. The gene calls are TRBV4-1 and TRBJ1-2; 9 nucleotides agree with TRBD1. The length of the CDR3 is 14 residues. CDR1 MGHRA and CDR2 YSYEKL come from the germline V gene. The V and J ends lost 4 bases and 4 bases, in that order; junction bases with no gene match: 4.

V gene TRBV15 combines with J gene TRBJ2-3; D is unclear. CDR1 and CDR2 (germline): LNHNV, YYDKDF (reference sequence). The CDR3 totals 17 residues. Trimming took 0 bases from V and 2 from J, leaving 15 bases between them. The CDR3 DNA is TGTGCCACCAGCAGAGACCTCCTAGAGAGCTTCACAGATACGCAGTATTTT. Translated: CATSRDLLESFTDTQYF.

The CDR3 region is CSAGLTGGGYTF. For the CDR3, the DNA is TGCAGCGCGGGGTTGACAGGGGGTGGCTACACCTTC. V usage is TRBV29-1 and J usage is TRBJ1-2, with 9 bases matching TRBD1. Germline V CDR1 and CDR2: SQVTM, ANQGSEA. The CDR3 is 12 amino acids. Germline trimming cut 7 bases from V and 7 bases from J; bases unmatched to any gene: 7.

The chain recombines TRBV28 with TRBJ1-6; TRBD1 agrees at 10 bases. CDR1 MDHEN and CDR2 SYDVKM come from the germline V gene. Germline trimming cut 5 bases from V and 4 bases from J; bases unmatched to any gene: 5. CDR3 length: 16 amino acids. This chain's CDR3 is CASSPRDRGYNSPLHF. CDR3 coding DNA: TGTGCCAGCAGTCCCAGGGACAGGGGATATAATTCACCCCTCCACTTT.

The CDR3 spells CASSRGSPSGANVLTF. For the CDR3, the DNA is TGCGCCAGCAGCAGAGGCAGCCCCTCCGGGGCCAACGTCCTGACTTTC. The V call is TRBV5-1, the J call TRBJ2-6; D ambiguous. The ends were cut back, 4 bases at V and 4 bases at J, with 15 bases in the middle. The CDR3 has 16 residues. Germline V lookup: CDR1 SGHRS, CDR2 YFSETQ.

The chain uses TRBV19 and TRBJ1-1; perhaps TRBD1 as D (5 bases). Trimming took off 5 bases at V and 7 bases at J, with 11 bases between the two ends. Germline lookup yields CDR1 LNHDA and CDR2 SQIVND (reference sequence). This CDR3 has 12 residues. The CDR3 DNA reads TGTGCCAGTAGTCCTCCCCAGGGTGAAGCTTTCTTT. Its translation: CASSPPQGEAFF.

The gene calls are TRBV7-9 and TRBJ2-7, with 7 bases matching TRBD1. J gave up 1 base and V 0 bases, and 3 bases lay outside the gene matches. The CDR3 contains 15 residues. Germline CDR1 is SEHNR and CDR2 is FQNEAQ (reference sequence). The CDR3: CASSLAGTASYEQYF. CDR3 nucleotide sequence: TGTGCCAGCAGCTTAGCCGGGACAGCTTCCTACGAGCAGTACTTC.